What follows describes a single T cell receptor (beta chain). The antigen is not known. This record comes from a study of shared clonotypes between healthy human individuals. Overall study findings and caveats: Clonotype sharing among donors likely depends on sequencing depth.

The assay was immunoSEQ multiplex PCR, and TCRdb's table has in-frame clones only and misses some. This sample carries roughly 500,000 clones, 79% of them seen once, and the ten largest clones take under 15%. Germline V gene data show CDR1 as MNHNS and CDR2 as SASEGT. V lost 5 bases and J 4 bases, leaving 15 bases between the germline ends. CDR3 length: 14 residues. The rearrangement links TRBV6-1 to TRBJ2-7; D might be TRBD1 (7 bases). Sequencing was done on a sample of PBMCs. The sequence was collected from a woman aged 40 to 50 in good health. Some clones in this sample may be carry-over from other donors' samples. As DNA, the CDR3 is TGTGCCAGCAGTCCGCCAGGGGGGAATTACGAGCAGTACTTC. This sequence encodes CASSPPGGNYEQYF.